This T cell receptor beta chain was identified in a study of blood T cell repertoires in COVID-19. Sequenced by immunoSEQ multiplex PCR; TCRdb stores in-frame clones only, minus some. The sample carries tens of thousands of clones, 70% to 85% recorded once. Germline loops: CDR1 SGHVS, CDR2 FQNEAQ. This CDR3 is built from 12 residues. Deletions cut 1 base from V and 15 bases from J, with 13 bases between. Sequencing was performed on peripheral blood. The receptor was derived from a woman aged 55 to 70 with acute or convalescent COVID-19. The chain employs TRBV7-8 and TRBJ2-1; D uncertain. CDR3 coding DNA: TGTGCCAGCAGCTTAGATGTTCGAGTCACGTTCTTC. This sequence encodes CASSLDVRVTFF.